Following are 10 T cell receptor beta chains from one sample sequenced in a study of control samples from healthy donors and cancer patients (dated by TCRdb to 2020 to 2021). Receptor libraries were prepared by the immunoSEQ multiplex PCR assay. Drawn from immuneACCESS, this table holds only the in-frame rearrangements with V and J called that TCRdb kept. Clones are partly lost; checked studies trace under half to an unresolved V gene and leave the rest unexplained. This sample has around 130,000 clones in its table, and 87% of those were observed once. The leading ten clones occupy 9% to 14% of the sample. The sequencing input was blood. These receptors came from a man aged 25 to 40 in good health.

This clone was observed a handful of times. This chain links TRBV4-1 with TRBJ1-2; D gene ambiguous. The CDR3 sequence is 14 residues long. Trimming cost V 0 bases and J 4 bases, with 9 bases left between them. CDR1 and CDR2 (germline): MGHRA, YSYEKL. The CDR3 DNA follows: TGCGCCAGCAGCCAAGACGGGTACAGCTATGGCTACACCTTC. Its protein product is CASSQDGYSYGYTF.

The J gene is TRBJ2-7, the V gene TRBV7-8; D uncertain. The V gene's germline CDR1 is SGHVS and CDR2 FQNEAQ. The CDR3 contains 13 residues. The V gene lost 5 bases and the J gene lost 4 bases, with 12 bases spanning the gap. CDR3 loop: CASSTTDRYEQYV. CDR3 in DNA: TGTGCCAGCAGCACCACGGACCGGTACGAGCAGTACGTC.

This clone was detected once. V is TRBV19 and J is TRBJ1-4, with 8 bases fitting TRBD1. CDR1 is LNHDA, CDR2 SQIVND, per germline (reference sequence). Unmatched junction bases numbered 4, after V lost 4 bases and J lost 6 bases. This CDR3 contains 14 residues. CDR3 DNA: TGTGCCAGTAGTAGAGGGGGACAGGATGAAAAACTGTTTTTT. This codes for CASSRGGQDEKLFF. Using reference TRBV19 and TRBJ1-4 for the parts outside the CDR3, the full variable domain is DGGITQSPKYLFRKEGQNVTLSCEQNLNHDAMYWYRQDPGQGLRLIYYSQIVNDFQKGDIAEGYSVSREKKESFPLTVTSAQKNPTAFYLCASSRGGQDEKLFFGSGTQLSVL.

This clone was counted only a few times. The chain couples TRBV19 to TRBJ1-2, with D maybe TRBD1 (6 bases). CDR1 and CDR2 (germline): LNHDA, SQIVND (reference sequence). The CDR3 sequence is 15 residues long. Trimming cost V 5 bases and J 4 bases, with 17 bases left between them. DNA for the CDR3: TGTGCCAGTAGTTCCGGGGGGGGCGCCCGCTATGGCTACACCTTC. It is translated as CASSSGGGARYGYTF.

This sequence joins TRBV6-5 and TRBJ1-2; TRBD1 matches 7 bases. The V segment lost 5 bases and the J segment 3 bases; nucleotides outside the gene matches: 6. The CDR3 length is 14 residues. The germline V gene has CDR1 MNHEY and CDR2 SVGAGI. DNA for the CDR3: TGTGCCAGCAGTAAATCAGGGGGAGACTATGGCTACACCTTC. This gives the protein CASSKSGGDYGYTF.

The CDR3 bases are TGTGCCAGCAGCTCCGACTACACCTTCACAGATACGCAGTATTTT. Its translation: CASSSDYTFTDTQYF. This rearrangement joins TRBV7-2 to TRBJ2-3; TRBD2 is a possible D gene (5 bases). The V gene's germline CDR1 is SGHTA and CDR2 FQGNSA. The CDR3 has 15 residues. V was clipped by 4 bases and J by 2 bases, with 13 bases between them.

This clone was observed a few times. The V gene is TRBV6-4, the J gene TRBJ1-1; D gene uncertain. The CDR3 consists of 13 residues. Trimming took 4 bases from V and 0 from J, leaving 6 bases between them. Germline CDR1 MRHNA, CDR2 SNTAGT. The CDR3 DNA follows: TGTGCCAGCAGTGTATCAGTGAACACTGAAGCTTTCTTT. Protein sequence: CASSVSVNTEAFF.

The chain employs TRBV28 and TRBJ2-2; no firm D call. Trimming left V 8 bases short and J 3 bases short, with 7 bases between. The CDR3 spans 12 residues. The germline V gene has CDR1 MDHEN and CDR2 SYDVKM. The CDR3 sequence: CASLIHTGELFF. The CDR3 DNA sequence: TGTGCCAGCTTAATCCACACCGGGGAGCTGTTTTTT.

The chain uses TRBV24-1 and TRBJ1-2, with D unresolved. The CDR3 loop spans 15 amino acids. The germline V gene encodes CDR1 KGHDR and CDR2 SFDVKD. V gave up 3 bases and J gave up 1 base, with 11 bases separating them. In DNA form, the CDR3 reads TGTGCCACCAGTGATCCTGCTGCTGATAACTATGGCTACACCTTC. Encoded protein: CATSDPAADNYGYTF.

This clone was counted a single time. The chain links TRBV5-1 to TRBJ1-2; TRBD1 matches 7 bases. Unmatched junction bases numbered 11, after V lost 4 bases and J lost 8 bases. The CDR3 runs to 14 residues. CDR1 is SGHRS, CDR2 YFSETQ, per germline. CDR3 bases: TGCGCCAGCAGCCCTGGGACAGACCTCTGGGGCTACACCTTC. Its protein is CASSPGTDLWGYTF.